Listed below are T cell receptor beta chains from one sample, sequenced in a study of T cells after yellow fever vaccination. TCRdb used MiXCR to reprocess the 5' RACE reads, holding one entry per CDR3 protein. This sample carries 500,000 to 650,000 distinct CDR3 sequences, roughly a sixth of them seen once, and the ten largest clones take 17%. Material: PBMCs, obtained 5 to 6 days after the first yellow fever vaccination. The source is a man aged 18 to 30 who received the YFV17D yellow fever vaccine. Each CDR3 is given with its conserved first and last residue.

j_call	v_call	cdr3_aa
TRBJ2-5	TRBV4-3	CASSQDQWTSGDRETQYF
TRBJ2-5	TRBV30	CAWNELQVFEETQYF
TRBJ1-1	TRBV4-3	CASSQVRGTLNTEAFF
TRBJ1-2	TRBV7-9	CASSLTQGWDGYTF
TRBJ1-6	TRBV7-2	CASSLRARAPLHF
TRBJ2-7	TRBV5-1	CASSSDYEQYF
TRBJ1-1	TRBV29-1	CSVDFSGTGRGTEAFF
TRBJ1-5	TRBV23-1	CASRNRVQSGIFEPQHF
TRBJ1-1	TRBV12-3/TRBV12-4	CASTPRGNTEAFF
TRBJ1-1	TRBV20-1	CSAKEDGGNTEAFF
TRBJ1-3	TRBV29-1	CSVESGFGNTIYF
TRBJ2-5	TRBV6-5	CASSYKSGGDQETQYF
TRBJ2-5	TRBV20-1	CSAIGLVREETQYF
TRBJ2-7	TRBV18	CASSPTTLQGYEQYF
TRBJ1-1	TRBV9	CASSVGGSGTNTEAFF
TRBJ2-1	TRBV20-1	CSVSSGAYNEQFF
TRBJ2-2	TRBV10-3	CAISQPTYNTGELFF
TRBJ1-3	TRBV5-1	CASSASGTSGNTIYF
TRBJ2-1	TRBV4-1	CASRRAAGGTGNEQFF
TRBJ2-5	TRBV5-6	CASSSTSWTQYF
TRBJ1-6	TRBV6-1	CASRGQGLNNSPLHF
TRBJ2-3	TRBV29-1	CSVDLGDHPDTQYF
TRBJ1-5	TRBV20-1	CSARVPGERVGQPQHF
TRBJ1-1	TRBV4-1	CASSNLRSGYTEAFF
TRBJ1-5	TRBV6-5	CASGDNQPQHF
TRBJ2-5	TRBV28	CASSSLGAADQETQYF